These 27 T cell receptor beta chains were sequenced from one sample in a study of T cell repertoires in cytomegalovirus infection. TCRdb analysed the reads with MiXCR anew, one entry per CDR3 protein. The sample records a few hundred thousand distinct CDR3 sequences, approximately 17% being singletons. Sequencing used CD8+ T cells from PBMCs. Receptor source: a human donor in good health (CMV status not recorded). Some clones in this sample may be carry-over from other donors' samples.

This clonotype was detected ten times or more. The chain recombines TRBV6-2 or TRBV6-3 with TRBJ1-1; D is perhaps TRBD1 (6 bases). The CDR3 totals 13 residues. V was shortened by 0 bases and J by 6 bases, with 8 bases between the two germline ends. Germline CDR1 is MNHEY and CDR2 is SVGEGT. The CDR3 DNA reads as TGTGCCAGCAGTTACTCTAGGGGGGCTGAAGCTTTCTTT. It translates to CASSYSRGAEAFF.

This clonotype has ten or more counts. The V and J genes are TRBV11-2 and TRBJ2-1, with 12 bases aligning to TRBD2. This CDR3 contains 16 residues. Trimming cost V 1 base and J 6 bases; bases outside gene matches: 4. The germline gives CDR1 SGHAT, CDR2 FQNNGV. The DNA for the CDR3 is TGTGCCAGCAGCTTAGCTGGACTAGCGGGGCCCAATGAGCAGTTCTTC. This sequence encodes CASSLAGLAGPNEQFF.

The sample holds many counts of this clonotype. This chain uses TRBV7-2 with TRBJ2-5; 10 nucleotides line up with TRBD2. Germline V gene data show CDR1 as SGHTA and CDR2 as FQGNSA. V was clipped by 6 bases and J by 5 bases; unmatched bases: 24. The CDR3 is made up of 20 amino acids. DNA for the CDR3: TGTGCCAGCAGTCGATATGGGGTAGCGGGGGGCGTCCGGGCAGGGGAGACCCAGTACTTC. It is translated as CASSRYGVAGGVRAGETQYF.

This chain connects TRBV7-9 to TRBJ2-5; 8 bases agree with TRBD2. Germline CDR1 is SEHNR and CDR2 is FQNEAQ (reference sequence). The CDR3 spans 16 residues. Losses at the gene ends were 2 bases for V and 2 bases for J; bases not matched to a gene: 7. CDR3: CASSLYIGREQETQYF. In DNA form, the CDR3 reads TGTGCCAGCAGCTTATATATCGGGAGGGAGCAAGAGACCCAGTACTTC.

As concerns this clonotype: This may come from a read error, since a much larger clone is one base off. The chain's CDR3 is CATTGPEDGELFF. The CDR3 DNA reads as TGTGCCACCACGGGACCGGAAGACGGGGAGCTGTTTTTT. V is TRBV24-1 and J is TRBJ2-2; either TRBD1 or TRBD2 may supply D (5 bases each). The germline gives CDR1 KGHDR, CDR2 SFDVKD. The CDR3 is 13 amino acids. V shed 8 bases and J shed 7 bases, with 13 bases lying between them.

The chain uses TRBV28 and TRBJ2-3; 8 bases map to TRBD2. Germline values: CDR1 MDHEN, CDR2 SYDVKM. The CDR3 length is 17 residues. The V gene end was trimmed by 2 bases and the J gene end by 0 bases; junction bases not matched to a gene: 7. Written as DNA, the CDR3 is TGTGCCAGCAGTTTAGGGGCGGGGGGAGATAGCACAGATACGCAGTATTTT. It codes for CASSLGAGGDSTDTQYF.

This clonotype was detected ten times or more. V gene TRBV14 combines with J gene TRBJ2-7; D may be TRBD1 (5 bases). The CDR3 sequence is 16 residues long. Germline V gene sequence: CDR1 SGHDN, CDR2 FVKESK. Trimming stripped 1 base from V and 3 bases from J, with 16 bases between. CDR3 amino acids: CASSQGGQDPSYEQYF. DNA for the CDR3: TGTGCCAGCAGCCAAGGCGGACAAGACCCTAGCTACGAGCAGTACTTC.

This clonotype was seen at least ten times. V and J are TRBV7-2 and TRBJ1-2; a possible D gene is TRBD1 (5 bases). Trimming pared 6 bases from V and 7 bases from J, leaving 15 bases between. The CDR3 consists of 13 residues. The V gene's germline CDR1 is SGHTA and CDR2 FQGNSA. The CDR3 DNA reads as TGTGCCAGCAGGGAGGGGTCGGGGACTGGCTACACCTTC. Translated: CASREGSGTGYTF.

Worth noting for this clonotype: The junction does not match germline at one end; this may be a read error. This chain links TRBV6-2 or TRBV6-3 with TRBJ2-5, with 10 positions matching TRBD2. The CDR3 spans 18 residues. Germline CDR1 reads MNHEY; CDR2 reads SVGEGT. In DNA, the CDR3 is TGTACCAGCGTAGATGGGACTAGCGACCCGGCCGAGCAAGAGACCCAGTACTTC. It encodes CTSVDGTSDPAEQETQYF.

This clonotype was observed many times. The genes are TRBV7-2 and TRBJ1-1, with D unclear. CDR3 length: 15 residues. Germline values: CDR1 SGHTA, CDR2 FQGNSA. Deletions cut 5 bases from V and 1 base from J, with 14 bases between. DNA for the CDR3: TGTGCCAGCAGCCACCTGCTCTGGGGGAACACTGAAGCTTTCTTT. It encodes CASSHLLWGNTEAFF.

This chain joins TRBV20-1 and TRBJ2-1; TRBD2 aligns across 12 bases. Germline trimming cut 5 bases from V and 0 bases from J; bases unmatched to any gene: 8. The CDR3 covers 17 residues. Germline V gene sequence: CDR1 DFQATT, CDR2 SNEGSKA (reference sequence). This chain's CDR3 is CSALDLGLAGSYNEQFF. The CDR3 DNA reads as TGCAGTGCTCTCGACCTGGGACTAGCGGGCTCCTACAATGAGCAGTTCTTC.

V and J are TRBV2 and TRBJ2-2; 8 bases line up with TRBD1. The CDR3 covers 15 residues. Germline loops: CDR1 SNHLY, CDR2 FYNNEI. Germline trimming cut 5 bases from V and 6 bases from J; bases unmatched to any gene: 8. The CDR3 sequence is CASSSGTGISGELFF. As DNA, the CDR3 is TGTGCCAGCAGTTCCGGGACAGGAATATCCGGGGAGCTGTTTTTT. Using reference TRBV2 and TRBJ2-2 for the parts outside the CDR3, the full variable domain is EPEVTQTPSHQVTQMGQEVILRCVPISNHLYFYWYRQILGQKVEFLVSFYNNEISEKSEIFDDQFSVERPDGSNFTLKIRSTKLEDSAMYFCASSSGTGISGELFFGEGSRLTVL.

This clonotype was picked up a small number of times. The rearrangement links TRBV7-9 to TRBJ2-5; TRBD1 agrees at 11 bases. V lost 4 bases, J lost 5 bases, and 6 bases stayed unmatched. Per the germline V gene, CDR1 is SEHNR and CDR2 is FQNEAQ (reference sequence). The CDR3 is 15 amino acids. CDR3 DNA: TGTGCCAGCAGCTCCGGACAGGGGGCAGTCGAGACCCAGTACTTC. As protein: CASSSGQGAVETQYF.

V gene TRBV5-5 combines with J gene TRBJ2-1; D perhaps matches TRBD2 (7 bases). The CDR3 extends over 16 amino acids. V was pared by 5 bases and J by 6 bases, with 21 bases between. Germline CDR1 reads SGHKS; CDR2 reads YYEKEE (reference sequence). CDR3 sequence reads: CASRYGRGKTSNEQFF. CDR3 DNA sequence: TGTGCCAGCAGGTATGGGAGGGGGAAGACTAGCAATGAGCAGTTCTTC.

This clonotype was picked up a small number of times. The chain uses TRBV6-2 or TRBV6-3 and TRBJ2-7; D could derive from TRBD1 or TRBD2 (5 bases each). This CDR3 contains 12 residues. The germline V gene has CDR1 MNHEY and CDR2 SVGEGT. Between the trimmed V and J ends, which lost 9 bases and 2 bases, there was a span of 11 bases. CDR3 loop: CASWDGPYEQYF. The DNA for the CDR3 is TGTGCCAGTTGGGACGGGCCCTACGAGCAGTACTTC.

The rearrangement uses TRBV28 and TRBJ1-2, with 7 positions matching TRBD1. The V segment lost 3 bases and the J segment 2 bases; nucleotides outside the gene matches: 9. Germline CDR1 and CDR2: MDHEN and SYDVKM. This CDR3 comprises 16 residues. CDR3 DNA sequence: TGTGCCAGCAGTTTCCCCGCCTCGGACAGGAACTATGGCTACACCTTC. It is translated as CASSFPASDRNYGYTF.

This clonotype was counted ten times or more. This chain connects TRBV27 to TRBJ2-2; D is possibly TRBD1 (6 bases). The V gene's germline CDR1 is MNHEY and CDR2 SMNVEV (reference sequence). The CDR3 totals 17 residues. V lost 4 bases and J lost 4, with 19 bases in between. CDR3 bases: TGTGCCAGCAGTTCCCTTATGACAGGATGGGGCACCGGGGAGCTGTTTTTT. Protein: CASSSLMTGWGTGELFF.

This clonotype has ten or more counts. The chain joins TRBV7-3 to TRBJ1-1, with TRBD1 matching over 7 bases. CDR3 length: 13 amino acids. V trimming: 5 bases; J trimming: 3 bases; junction bases outside the gene matches: 3. Germline values: CDR1 SGHTA, CDR2 FQGTGA. The CDR3 loop is CASSEGADTEAFF. For the CDR3, the DNA is TGTGCCAGCAGCGAGGGGGCTGACACTGAAGCTTTCTTT.

Only a few counts were recorded for this clonotype. The chain links TRBV6-5 to TRBJ2-2, with D possibly matching TRBD2 (5 bases). The CDR3 runs 15 residues. V dropped 0 bases and J dropped 7 bases, with 12 bases sitting between them. Germline V lookup: CDR1 MNHEY, CDR2 SVGAGI. For the CDR3, the DNA is TGTGCCAGCAGTTACTCGGCTAGCACCGGCGGGGAGCTGTTTTTT. Residues: CASSYSASTGGELFF.

The chain employs TRBV29-1 and TRBJ1-3; D is possibly TRBD1 (6 bases). The CDR3 spans 15 residues. Germline CDR1 SQVTM, CDR2 ANQGSEA. Trimming removed 1 base from V and 7 bases from J, with 17 bases in between. The CDR3 region is CSVEGAGGGWNTIYF. Written as DNA, the CDR3 is TGCAGCGTTGAAGGTGCCGGGGGGGGCTGGAACACCATATATTTT.

This clonotype was recorded a few times. The chain combines TRBV4-2 with TRBJ1-5, with unresolved D. Trimming took 0 bases from V and 16 from J, leaving 22 bases between them. Germline V gives CDR1 LGHNA, CDR2 YNFKEQ. This CDR3 has 15 amino acids. The CDR3 DNA sequence: TGTGCCAGCAGCCAAGATCTTGCAGGACGGGTTAACGTACATTTT. Protein sequence: CASSQDLAGRVNVHF.

In this sample, this clonotype turned up a few times. The V gene is TRBV6-2 or TRBV6-3, the J gene TRBJ2-7; no clear D. Germline lookup yields CDR1 MNHEY and CDR2 SVGEGT. The CDR3 is made up of 13 amino acids. V lost 7 bases to trimming and J lost 4 bases, with 14 bases between them. Here the CDR3 reads CASTNSPFYEQYF. Here the CDR3 DNA reads TGTGCCAGCACTAACTCACCCTTTTACGAGCAGTACTTC.

The J gene is TRBJ2-3, the V gene TRBV5-1; 11 bases are a match to TRBD2. Trimming removed 6 bases from V and 5 bases from J; junction bases left unmatched: 5. The CDR3 spans 14 residues. The germline CDR1 and CDR2 sequences are SGHRS and YFSETQ. This CDR3 reads CASNPSGGLDTQYF. In DNA form, the CDR3 reads TGCGCCAGCAACCCTAGCGGGGGGTTAGATACGCAGTATTTT.

This clonotype was detected a few times. V usage is TRBV11-2 and J usage is TRBJ2-3; 13 nucleotides align to TRBD2. The CDR3 consists of 19 residues. V lost 1 base and J lost 2; bases outside the gene matches: 9. Germline V gene sequence: CDR1 SGHAT, CDR2 FQNNGV. This CDR3 reads CASSLGIGLAGETTDTQYF. In nucleotides, the CDR3 is TGTGCCAGCAGCTTAGGGATCGGACTAGCGGGGGAAACCACAGATACGCAGTATTTT.

This clonotype was counted many times. At one of its ends the junction is not consistent with the germline gene, which may arise from a read error. The V gene is TRBV7-7, the J gene TRBJ2-3; D possibly corresponds to TRBD2 (6 bases). CDR3 length: 15 amino acids. Germline V CDR1 and CDR2: SSHAT, FNYEAQ (reference sequence). CDR3 sequence reads: CASSFGEGGTDTQYF. CDR3 DNA sequence: TGTGCTAGCAGCTTTGGCGAGGGAGGAACAGATACGCAGTATTTT.

This clonotype has a handful of counts. This chain joins TRBV12-3 or TRBV12-4 and TRBJ1-2; the D is unclear. The CDR3 totals 13 residues. V lost 0 bases, J lost 4 bases, and 6 bases lay in between. The CDR3 coding sequence is TGTGCCAGCAGTTTAGCACAGACCTATGGCTACACCTTC. Translating it yields CASSLAQTYGYTF.

J is TRBJ2-3 and V is TRBV10-3; 7 bases line up with TRBD2. The CDR3 extends over 14 amino acids. Germline-derived CDR1 and CDR2 are ENHRY and SYGVKD. J gave up 1 base and V 4 bases, and 2 bases lay outside the gene matches. CDR3 loop: CAISVSGGTDTQYF. The CDR3 coding sequence is TGTGCCATCAGTGTCAGCGGGGGCACAGATACGCAGTATTTT.